This record concerns one T cell receptor (beta chain) sequence. Its antigen is currently not known. No base quality information exists; no much larger clone differs at one position. The CDR3 measures 15 amino acids from cysteine to phenylalanine. The entry retains the CDR3 DNA only, 45 bases that are in frame from base 1. Trimming leaves V shorter by 4 bases and J shorter by 6 bases, with the junction holding 7 bases beyond the gene matches. According to the germline V gene, CDR1 reads SGHRS and CDR2 reads YFSETQ. Collaborating institutions collected whole blood in K2EDTA tubes following their own protocols. For TCRbeta analysis, collaborators shipped samples in one of three forms: frozen whole blood, isolated PBMCs, or DNA extracted from either of those sample types. This sample was taken from a study of blood T cell repertoires in COVID-19 (TCRdb year 2020). With regard to the full study: Collaborator samples came from the United States, Italy and Spain and covered acute and convalescent phases of COVID-19. The material from the prospective study consisted of cDNA or gDNA derived from T cells, B-cell-depleted T cells, or PBMCs. Subjects who had been exposed to COVID-19, were actively infected with it, or had recovered from it provided the deeply sampled blood TCRbeta repertoires that made up the dataset. The repertoires were made available in a free public database intended to serve as a resource for research on the immune response to SARS-CoV-2. The samples were drawn from two sources: the first 160 participants of the ongoing ImmuneRACE study, and some 1,300 subjects contributed by 6 global collaborators. A de-identified subject ID, COVID-19 status, age in years and sex were almost always included in the sample metadata. Where available, HLA class I and class II types were obtained from metadata supplied by the sample provider rather than from assay-based typing. General findings and caveats noted by the study authors: The quantity of clinical and demographic metadata differed by source and by participant and was supplied without curation.

TCRbeta CDR3 regions were amplified from genomic DNA by means of the immunoSEQ Assay, a bias-controlled multiplex PCR. In the paper's pipeline: Nucleated cell counts per sample were estimated from amplification of reference gene primers within the assay. To quantify the absolute abundance of each unique TCRbeta CDR3 rearrangement, sequence reads were collapsed and filtered. For each sample, productive Simpson clonality was calculated as the square root of Simpson's diversity index across productive rearrangements. The table was pulled from immuneACCESS by TCRdb, which kept in-frame rearrangements only. Such tables lose some clones; where checked, under half of the loss comes from unresolved V genes, and the rest has no known cause. V and J calls and clone size are those listed in that table; D and trimming were worked out from the DNA. The sample contains 120,000 or so clones, over 80% of them found a single time. Just under 30% of the sample rests with the top ten.

This TCR was recovered from a woman aged 70 to 79 with acute or convalescent COVID-19. The specimen sequenced was peripheral blood. Rearrangement joined TRBV5-1 to TRBJ2-5; 12 of the junction bases match TRBD2. The CDR3 protein is CASSPGTSGLKTQYF. In nucleotide form, the sequence is TGCGCCAGCAGCCCCGGGACTAGCGGGTTAAAGACCCAGTACTTC.